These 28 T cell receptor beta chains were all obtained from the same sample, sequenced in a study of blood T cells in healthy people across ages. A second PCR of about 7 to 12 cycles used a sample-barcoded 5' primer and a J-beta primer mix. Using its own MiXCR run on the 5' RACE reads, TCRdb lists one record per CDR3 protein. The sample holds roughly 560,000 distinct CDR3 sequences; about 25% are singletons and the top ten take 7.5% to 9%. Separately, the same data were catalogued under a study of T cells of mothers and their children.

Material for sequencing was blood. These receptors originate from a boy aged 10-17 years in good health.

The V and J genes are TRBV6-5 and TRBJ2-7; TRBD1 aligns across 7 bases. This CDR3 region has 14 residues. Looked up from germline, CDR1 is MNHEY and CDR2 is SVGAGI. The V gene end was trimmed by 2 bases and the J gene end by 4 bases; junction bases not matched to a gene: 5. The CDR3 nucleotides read TGTGCCAGCAGTTACCGGCTCAGGGGGTACGAGCAGTACTTC. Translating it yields CASSYRLRGYEQYF.

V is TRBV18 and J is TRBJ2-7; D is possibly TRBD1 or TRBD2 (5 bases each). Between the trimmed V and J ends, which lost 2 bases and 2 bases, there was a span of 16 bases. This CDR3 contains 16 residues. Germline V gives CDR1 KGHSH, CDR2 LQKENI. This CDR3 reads CASSPRDPVGAYEQYF. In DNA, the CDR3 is TGTGCCAGCTCACCAAGGGACCCCGTCGGGGCCTACGAGCAGTACTTC. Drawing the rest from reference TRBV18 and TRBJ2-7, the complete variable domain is NAGVMQNPRHLVRRRGQEARLRCSPMKGHSHVYWYRQLPEEGLKFMVYLQKENIIDESGMPKERFSAEFPKEGPSILRIQQVVRGDSAAYFCASSPRDPVGAYEQYFGPGTRLTVT.

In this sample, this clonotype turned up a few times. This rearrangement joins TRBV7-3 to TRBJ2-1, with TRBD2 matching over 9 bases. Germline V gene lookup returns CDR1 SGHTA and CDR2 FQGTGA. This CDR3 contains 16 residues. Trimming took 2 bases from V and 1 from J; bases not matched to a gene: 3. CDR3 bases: TGTGCCAGCAGCTTATCGACTAGCGGTTCCTACAATGAGCAGTTCTTC. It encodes CASSLSTSGSYNEQFF.

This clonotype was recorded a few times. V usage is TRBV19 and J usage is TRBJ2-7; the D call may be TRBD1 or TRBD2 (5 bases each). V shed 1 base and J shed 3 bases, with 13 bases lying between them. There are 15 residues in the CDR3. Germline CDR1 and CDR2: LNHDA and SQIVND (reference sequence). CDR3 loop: CASSIAGTEFYEQYF. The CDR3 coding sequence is TGTGCCAGTAGTATAGCCGGGACGGAGTTCTACGAGCAGTACTTC.

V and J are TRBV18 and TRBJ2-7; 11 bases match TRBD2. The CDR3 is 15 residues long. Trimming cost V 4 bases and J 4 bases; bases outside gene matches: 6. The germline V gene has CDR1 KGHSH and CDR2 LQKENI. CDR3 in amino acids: CASSLSGRAAYEQYF. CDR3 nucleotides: TGTGCCAGCTCACTTAGCGGGAGGGCCGCGTACGAGCAGTACTTC.

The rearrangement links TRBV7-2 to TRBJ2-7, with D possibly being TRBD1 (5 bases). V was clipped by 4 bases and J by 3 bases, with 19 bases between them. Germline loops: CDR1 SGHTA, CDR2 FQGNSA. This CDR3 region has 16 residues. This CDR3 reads CASSSPGFFGDYEQYF. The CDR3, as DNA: TGTGCCAGCAGCTCCCCAGGGTTTTTCGGTGACTACGAGCAGTACTTC. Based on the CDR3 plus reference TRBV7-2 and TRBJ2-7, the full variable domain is GAGVSQSPSNKVTEKGKDVELRCDPISGHTALYWYRQSLGQGLEFLIYFQGNSAPDKSGLPSDRFSAERTGGSVSTLTIQRTQQEDSAVYLCASSSPGFFGDYEQYFGPGTRLTVT.

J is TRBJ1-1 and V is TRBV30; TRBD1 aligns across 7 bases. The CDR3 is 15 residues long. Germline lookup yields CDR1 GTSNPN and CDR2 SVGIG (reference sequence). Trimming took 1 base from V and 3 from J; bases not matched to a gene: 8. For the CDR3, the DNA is TGTGCCTGGAGTGATTCGAGGGGGCGCGACACTGAAGCTTTCTTT. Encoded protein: CAWSDSRGRDTEAFF.

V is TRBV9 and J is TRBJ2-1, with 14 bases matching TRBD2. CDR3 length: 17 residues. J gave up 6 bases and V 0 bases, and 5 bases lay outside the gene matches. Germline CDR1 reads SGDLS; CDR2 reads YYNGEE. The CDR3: CASSVGGLAGASNEQFF. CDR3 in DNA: TGTGCCAGCAGCGTAGGGGGACTAGCGGGAGCAAGCAATGAGCAGTTCTTC.

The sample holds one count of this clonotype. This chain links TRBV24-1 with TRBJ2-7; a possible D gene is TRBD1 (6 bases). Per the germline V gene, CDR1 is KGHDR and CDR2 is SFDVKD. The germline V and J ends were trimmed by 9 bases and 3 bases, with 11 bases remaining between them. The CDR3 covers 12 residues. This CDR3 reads CATSGGDYEQYF. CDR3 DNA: TGTGCCACCTCTGGGGGCGACTACGAGCAGTACTTC.

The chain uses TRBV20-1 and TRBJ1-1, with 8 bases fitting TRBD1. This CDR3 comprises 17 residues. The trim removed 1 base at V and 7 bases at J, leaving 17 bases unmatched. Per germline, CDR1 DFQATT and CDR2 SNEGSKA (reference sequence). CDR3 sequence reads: CSARVDSLGQGTHEAFF. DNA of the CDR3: TGCAGTGCTAGAGTTGATTCGCTAGGACAGGGTACCCATGAAGCTTTCTTT.

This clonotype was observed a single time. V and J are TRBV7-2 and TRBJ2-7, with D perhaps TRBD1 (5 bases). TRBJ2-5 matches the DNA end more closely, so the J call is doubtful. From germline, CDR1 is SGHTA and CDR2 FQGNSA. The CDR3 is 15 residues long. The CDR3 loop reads CASSLDRGREETQYF. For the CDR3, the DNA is TGTGCCAGCAGCTTAGATCGTGGCAGGGAAGAGACCCAGTACTTC.

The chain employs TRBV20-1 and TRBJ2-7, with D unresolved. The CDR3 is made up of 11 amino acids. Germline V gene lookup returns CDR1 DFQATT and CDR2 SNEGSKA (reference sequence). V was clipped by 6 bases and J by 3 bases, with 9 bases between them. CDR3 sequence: CSALWGYEQYF. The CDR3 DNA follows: TGCAGTGCCCTTTGGGGCTACGAGCAGTACTTC.

The CDR3 nucleotides read TGTGCCACCAGTGGAATACTAGCGGGGGGATTCTCCTACAATGAGCAGTTCTTC. It specifies CATSGILAGGFSYNEQFF. J is TRBJ2-1 and V is TRBV24-1; 12 positions agree with TRBD2. Germline V gene data show CDR1 as KGHDR and CDR2 as SFDVKD. The CDR3 has 18 residues. V trimming: 5 bases; J trimming: 0 bases; junction bases outside the gene matches: 7.

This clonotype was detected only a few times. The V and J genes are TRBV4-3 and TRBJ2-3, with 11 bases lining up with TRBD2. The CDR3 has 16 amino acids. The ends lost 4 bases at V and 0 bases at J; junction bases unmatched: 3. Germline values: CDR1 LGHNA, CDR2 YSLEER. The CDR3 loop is CASSLRTSGSTDTQYF. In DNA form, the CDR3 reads TGCGCCAGCAGCCTTCGGACTAGCGGGAGCACAGATACGCAGTATTTT.

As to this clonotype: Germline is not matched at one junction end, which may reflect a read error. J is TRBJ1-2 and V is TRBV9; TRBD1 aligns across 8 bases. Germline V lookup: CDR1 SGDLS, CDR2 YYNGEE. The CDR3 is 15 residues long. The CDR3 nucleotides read TGTGCCAGCAGCGCAGGGGGCCCCTTTAACTATGGCTACGCCTTC. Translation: CASSAGGPFNYGYAF.

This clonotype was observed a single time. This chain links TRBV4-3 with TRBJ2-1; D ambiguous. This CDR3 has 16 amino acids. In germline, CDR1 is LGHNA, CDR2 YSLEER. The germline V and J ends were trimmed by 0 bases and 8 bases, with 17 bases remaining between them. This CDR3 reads CASSQDLRLSSYEQFF. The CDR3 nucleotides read TGCGCCAGCAGCCAAGATCTACGACTCTCCTCATATGAGCAGTTCTTC.

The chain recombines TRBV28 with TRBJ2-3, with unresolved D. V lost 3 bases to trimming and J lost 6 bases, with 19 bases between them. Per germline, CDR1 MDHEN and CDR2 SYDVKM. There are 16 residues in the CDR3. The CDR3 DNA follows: TGTGCCAGCAGTTTCGACCCGACGCCGGGTGGGGATACGCAGTATTTT. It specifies CASSFDPTPGGDTQYF.

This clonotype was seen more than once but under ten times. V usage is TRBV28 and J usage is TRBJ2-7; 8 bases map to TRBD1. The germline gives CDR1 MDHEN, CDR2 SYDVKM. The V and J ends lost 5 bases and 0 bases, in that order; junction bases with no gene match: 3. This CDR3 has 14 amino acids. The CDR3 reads CASSGGQASYEQYF. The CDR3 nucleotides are TGTGCCAGCAGTGGGGGACAGGCCTCCTACGAGCAGTACTTC.

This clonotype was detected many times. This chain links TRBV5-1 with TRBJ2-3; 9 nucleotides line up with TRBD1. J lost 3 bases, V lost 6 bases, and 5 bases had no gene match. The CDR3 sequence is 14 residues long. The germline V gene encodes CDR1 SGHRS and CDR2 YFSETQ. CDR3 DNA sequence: TGCGCCAGCAATCCGGGACAGGGAACAGATACGCAGTATTTT. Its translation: CASNPGQGTDTQYF.

The CDR3 spells CASSDSTGGSGANVLTF. For the CDR3, the DNA is TGTGCCAGCAGTGACTCGACAGGGGGCTCTGGGGCCAACGTCCTGACTTTC. The J gene is TRBJ2-6, the V gene TRBV6-4; 9 positions match TRBD1. V was pared by 0 bases and J by 0 bases, with 0 bases of the junction left unmatched. This CDR3 contains 17 residues. Germline V gene sequence: CDR1 MRHNA, CDR2 SNTAGT.

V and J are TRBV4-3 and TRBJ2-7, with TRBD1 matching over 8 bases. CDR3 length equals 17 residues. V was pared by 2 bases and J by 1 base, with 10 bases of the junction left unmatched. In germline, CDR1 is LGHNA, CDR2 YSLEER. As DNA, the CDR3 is TGCGCCAGCAGCCAACCCAGGGGGACAGGTTTGTCCTACGAGCAGTACTTC. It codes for CASSQPRGTGLSYEQYF.

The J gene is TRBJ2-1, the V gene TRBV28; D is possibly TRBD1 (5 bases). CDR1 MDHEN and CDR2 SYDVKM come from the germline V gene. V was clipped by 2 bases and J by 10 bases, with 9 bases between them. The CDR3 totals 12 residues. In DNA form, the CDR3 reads TGTGCCAGCAGTTTAAGGGGCAGGGAGCAGTTCTTC. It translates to CASSLRGREQFF.

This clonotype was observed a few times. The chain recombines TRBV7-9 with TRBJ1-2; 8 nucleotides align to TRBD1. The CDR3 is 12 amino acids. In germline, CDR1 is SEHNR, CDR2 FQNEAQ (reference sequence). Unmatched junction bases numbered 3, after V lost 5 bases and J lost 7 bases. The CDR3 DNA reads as TGTGCCAGCAGCCAGGGGGCGAGTGGCTACACCTTC. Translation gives CASSQGASGYTF.

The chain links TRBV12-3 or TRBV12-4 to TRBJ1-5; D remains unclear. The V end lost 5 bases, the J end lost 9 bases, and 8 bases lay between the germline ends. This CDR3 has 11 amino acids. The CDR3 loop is CASSRTGPQHF. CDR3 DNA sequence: TGTGCCAGCAGTCGAACTGGGCCCCAGCATTTT.

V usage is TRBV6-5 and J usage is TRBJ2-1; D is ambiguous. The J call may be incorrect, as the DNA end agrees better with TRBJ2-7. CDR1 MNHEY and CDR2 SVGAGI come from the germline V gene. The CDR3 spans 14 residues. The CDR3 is CASSYVWNSYEQYF. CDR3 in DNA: TGTGCCAGCAGTTACGTATGGAACTCCTACGAGCAGTACTTC.

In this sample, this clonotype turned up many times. This chain's CDR3 is CASSLAVGLAGNEQFF. CDR3 in DNA: TGTGCCAGCAGCTTAGCGGTAGGACTAGCGGGGAATGAGCAGTTCTTC. The chain recombines TRBV7-9 with TRBJ2-1, with TRBD2 matching over 12 bases. The germline V gene has CDR1 SEHNR and CDR2 FQNEAQ (reference sequence). Losses at the gene ends were 0 bases for V and 7 bases for J; bases not matched to a gene: 4. The CDR3 is 16 amino acids.

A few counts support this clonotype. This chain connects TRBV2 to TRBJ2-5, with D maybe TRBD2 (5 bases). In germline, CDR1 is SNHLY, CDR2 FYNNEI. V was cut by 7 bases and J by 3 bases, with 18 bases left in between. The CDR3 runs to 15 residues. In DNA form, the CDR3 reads TGTGCCAGCAACCCCTATGTTACGAGGGAAGAGACCCAGTACTTC. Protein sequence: CASNPYVTREETQYF.

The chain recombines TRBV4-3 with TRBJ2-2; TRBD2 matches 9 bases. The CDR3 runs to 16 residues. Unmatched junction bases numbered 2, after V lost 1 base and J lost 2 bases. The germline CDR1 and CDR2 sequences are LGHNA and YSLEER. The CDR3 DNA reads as TGCGCCAGCAGCCAAGGCGGGGGGGCTAACACCGGGGAGCTGTTTTTT. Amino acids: CASSQGGGANTGELFF.